The 6 T cell receptor beta chains below all came from one sample that was sequenced in a study of blood T cell repertoires in COVID-19. Sequencing used immunoSEQ multiplex PCR; TCRdb keeps in-frame clones, though not all of them. The sample lists roughly 220,000 clones, 80% to 90% occurring once. Sequenced input: PBMCs or T cells enriched from blood (not recorded which). Receptors were obtained from a woman in her thirties or forties with acute COVID-19.

V usage is TRBV19 and J usage is TRBJ1-1; D is possibly TRBD1 (6 bases). This CDR3 spans 16 amino acids. The V gene's germline CDR1 is LNHDA and CDR2 SQIVND (reference sequence). The V and J ends lost 4 bases and 4 bases respectively, with 19 bases between them. The CDR3 DNA reads as TGTGCCAGTAGTAGACCAGGGGCACCCCAGGGCACTGAAGCTTTCTTT. This translates into CASSRPGAPQGTEAFF. The variable domain in full, completed from reference TRBV19 and TRBJ1-1, reads DGGITQSPKYLFRKEGQNVTLSCEQNLNHDAMYWYRQDPGQGLRLIYYSQIVNDFQKGDIAEGYSVSREKKESFPLTVTSAQKNPTAFYLCASSRPGAPQGTEAFFGQGTRLTVV.

This chain connects TRBV28 to TRBJ2-7; possibly TRBD1 for D (5 bases). Germline assignment: CDR1 MDHEN and CDR2 SYDVKM. The ends were cut back, 7 bases at V and 3 bases at J, with 13 bases in the middle. This CDR3 contains 13 residues. The CDR3 DNA reads TGTGCCAGCAACATACAGGACCACTACGAGCAGTACTTC. This gives the protein CASNIQDHYEQYF.

The chain is built from TRBV7-2 and TRBJ2-1; tentative D call: TRBD2 (6 bases). V was trimmed by 5 bases and J by 10 bases, leaving 18 bases between them. The CDR3 is made up of 14 amino acids. Germline values: CDR1 SGHTA, CDR2 FQGNSA. The CDR3 bases are TGTGCCAGCAGCCTCGGGGGAGCGGGCATGGAGCAGTTCTTC. It specifies CASSLGGAGMEQFF. The full variable domain, rest sourced from reference TRBV7-2 and TRBJ2-1, is GAGVSQSPSNKVTEKGKDVELRCDPISGHTALYWYRQSLGQGLEFLIYFQGNSAPDKSGLPSDRFSAERTGGSVSTLTIQRTQQEDSAVYLCASSLGGAGMEQFFGPGTRLTVL.

This chain joins TRBV18 and TRBJ2-3; 11 positions agree with TRBD2. Germline values: CDR1 KGHSH, CDR2 LQKENI. V lost 4 bases, J lost 2 bases, and 11 bases stayed unmatched. The CDR3 consists of 18 residues. The CDR3 loop is CASSLSSLAGGPTDTQYF. As DNA, the CDR3 is TGTGCCAGCTCACTCTCCAGCTTAGCGGGAGGGCCCACAGATACGCAGTATTTT.

This chain links TRBV4-1 with TRBJ2-1, with 10 bases that match TRBD2. Trimming at V came to 5 bases and at J to 4 bases, leaving 5 bases not matched to a gene. There are 15 residues in the CDR3. The germline V gene has CDR1 MGHRA and CDR2 YSYEKL. In DNA, the CDR3 is TGCGCCAGCAGCATTACTAGCGGGGTTTACAATGAGCAGTTCTTC. This gives the protein CASSITSGVYNEQFF.

The chain is built from TRBV4-1 and TRBJ2-6, with D possibly TRBD1 on 5 matching bases. The V end lost 1 base, the J end lost 0 bases, and 7 bases lay between the germline ends. The CDR3 spans 16 residues. CDR1 and CDR2 from the germline V gene are MGHRA and YSYEKL. The CDR3 bases are TGCGCCAGCAGCCAAGTACAGGACTCTGGGGCCAACGTCCTGACTTTC. This codes for CASSQVQDSGANVLTF.